Following are 27 T cell receptor beta chains from one sample sequenced in a study of cytomegalovirus exposure and HLA in healthy donors. The PCR used 60 Vbeta and 13 Jbeta primers. The data were produced by immunoSEQ multiplex PCR, yet TCRdb's version contains in-frame clones alone and is incomplete. Here the sample spans tens of thousands of clones, about 81% being singletons. The sequenced sample consisted of PBMCs. All receptors derive from a man aged 45-65 years in good health and CMV-seropositive.

The chain is built from TRBV28 and TRBJ2-7; 8 bases are shared with TRBD1. This CDR3 region has 19 residues. The V gene end was trimmed by 1 base and the J gene end by 2 bases; junction bases not matched to a gene: 16. Germline values: CDR1 MDHEN, CDR2 SYDVKM. CDR3 residues: CASSLYGNPRQGQTYEQYF. CDR3 DNA: TGTGCCAGCAGTTTATACGGGAATCCCCGACAGGGGCAAACCTACGAGCAGTACTTC.

Regarding this clone: The germline gene is not matched at one end of the junction; a read error may be the cause. The chain uses TRBV7-9 and TRBJ1-1, with 7 bases matching TRBD1. CDR1 is SEHNR and CDR2 is FQNEAQ in the germline V gene (reference sequence). There are 16 residues in the CDR3. CDR3 in amino acids: CSSSLIETGRDTEAFF. Written as DNA, the CDR3 is TGTTCCAGCAGCTTAATCGAGACAGGGCGGGACACTGAAGCTTTCTTT. The variable domain in full, with the rest retrieved from reference TRBV7-9 and TRBJ1-1, is DTGVSQNPRHKITKRGQNVTFRCDPISEHNRLYWYRQTLGQGPEFLTYFQNEAQLEKSRLLSDRFSAERPKGSFSTLEIQRTEQGDSAMYLCSSSLIETGRDTEAFFGQGTRLTVV.

This chain joins TRBV19 and TRBJ1-2; no clear D gene. The CDR3 length is 13 residues. The V end lost 3 bases, the J end lost 1 base, and 6 bases lay between the germline ends. Germline V lookup: CDR1 LNHDA, CDR2 SQIVND (reference sequence). The CDR3 sequence: CASSISINYGYTF. The CDR3 coding sequence is TGTGCCAGTAGTATTTCCATTAACTATGGCTACACCTTC. The entire variable domain, with the rest obtained from reference TRBV19 and TRBJ1-2, is as follows: DGGITQSPKYLFRKEGQNVTLSCEQNLNHDAMYWYRQDPGQGLRLIYYSQIVNDFQKGDIAEGYSVSREKKESFPLTVTSAQKNPTAFYLCASSISINYGYTFGSGTRLTVV.

Here the CDR3 reads CASSWAGGGGEQYF. The CDR3 DNA sequence: TGTGCCAGCAGTTGGGCGGGAGGAGGTGGCGAGCAGTACTTC. The V call is TRBV6-5, the J call TRBJ2-5; 8 nucleotides line up with TRBD2. The end of the DNA fits TRBJ2-7 better, so the J call may be wrong. CDR1 is MNHEY and CDR2 is SVGAGI in the germline V gene. This CDR3 has 14 residues.

CDR3 coding DNA: TGTGCCAGCAGCTTAGCCAGGGACTATGGCTACACCTTC. This translates into CASSLARDYGYTF. This chain links TRBV7-3 with TRBJ1-2, with D maybe TRBD1 (5 bases). CDR1 and CDR2 from the germline V gene are SGHTA and FQGTGA. The V end was cut by 2 bases, the J end by 3 bases, with 7 bases between. The CDR3 consists of 13 residues.

The V gene is TRBV10-2, the J gene TRBJ2-3; TRBD2 aligns across 10 bases. Germline V gene sequence: CDR1 WSHSY, CDR2 SAAADI. The CDR3 spans 14 residues. V lost 10 bases and J lost 5; bases outside the gene matches: 9. This CDR3 reads CATLSGGAVDTQYF. CDR3 sequence (DNA): TGCGCCACTTTAAGCGGGGGGGCCGTAGATACGCAGTATTTT.

The V gene is TRBV2, the J gene TRBJ2-3, with 10 bases matching TRBD2. This CDR3 contains 14 residues. CDR1 and CDR2 from the germline V gene are SNHLY and FYNNEI. J gave up 6 bases and V 6 bases, and 6 bases lay outside the gene matches. For the CDR3, the DNA is TGTGCCAGCAGGGAGCGGGGGGGCCTGGATACGCAGTATTTT. As protein: CASRERGGLDTQYF.

Only a few counts were recorded for this clone. The DNA is omitted, as the CDR3 cannot be located on it reliably, and the CDR3 follows TCRdb's listing. This chain uses TRBV28 with TRBJ2-1; the D call of TRBD2 is as the table states it, not checked on the DNA. The CDR3 extends over 17 residues, inclusive of both ends. Germline V gene sequence: CDR1 MDHEN, CDR2 SYDVKM. Here the CDR3 reads CASSILAVTSGSKEQFF.

This clone appeared once. The V call is TRBV7-9, the J call TRBJ1-2; D is perhaps TRBD1 (6 bases). Germline CDR1 reads SEHNR; CDR2 reads FQNEAQ (reference sequence). Deletions cut 5 bases from V and 12 bases from J, with 22 bases between. The CDR3 is 14 amino acids. CDR3: CASSPVRDRPRNTF. The CDR3 nucleotides are TGTGCCAGCAGCCCTGTGCGCGACAGGCCCCGAAACACCTTC.

The chain employs TRBV7-9 and TRBJ1-4; 7 nucleotides align to TRBD1. Trimming cost V 3 bases and J 8 bases; bases outside gene matches: 6. The CDR3 sequence is 14 residues long. Germline V gene lookup returns CDR1 SEHNR and CDR2 FQNEAQ (reference sequence). As DNA, the CDR3 is TGTGCCAGCAGCTTTGTCCCGGGACAGGAAAAACTGTTTTTT. Residues: CASSFVPGQEKLFF.

The chain couples TRBV6-1 to TRBJ2-3; D not resolved. Germline-derived CDR1 and CDR2 are MNHNS and SASEGT. The CDR3 runs 14 residues. V dropped 7 bases and J dropped 0 bases, with 11 bases sitting between them. This chain's CDR3 is CASIRQRSTDTQYF. The DNA for the CDR3 is TGTGCCAGCATCAGGCAGAGAAGCACAGATACGCAGTATTTT.

This chain connects TRBV11-2 to TRBJ2-5; 9 bases match TRBD2. The J call is doubtful: the DNA matches TRBJ2-7 better. Germline-derived CDR1 and CDR2 are SGHAT and FQNNGV. The CDR3 covers 17 residues. The CDR3 DNA reads TGTGCCAGCAGCGCATCCCCAGCGGGGGGAAGCTCCTACGAGCAGTACTTC. Its translation: CASSASPAGGSSYEQYF.

This clone was counted once. The chain joins TRBV4-1 to TRBJ1-1, with 8 bases identical to TRBD1. The CDR3 spans 14 residues. With V trimmed by 1 base and J by 6 bases, 4 bases remained unmatched. Germline CDR1 and CDR2: MGHRA and YSYEKL. The CDR3 DNA is TGCGCCAGCAGCCAAGGACAGGGGCGGCCTGAAGCTTTCTTT. Translating gives CASSQGQGRPEAFF.

This rearrangement joins TRBV6-5 to TRBJ2-7; 7 bases are shared with TRBD1. Trimming at V came to 6 bases and at J to 3 bases, leaving 5 bases not matched to a gene. The CDR3 length is 13 residues. Germline lookup yields CDR1 MNHEY and CDR2 SVGAGI. The CDR3 sequence: CASRRTGVYEQYF. DNA of the CDR3: TGTGCCAGCAGACGGACAGGAGTCTACGAGCAGTACTTC.

The genes are TRBV6-6 and TRBJ1-1; unclear D gene. The germline V gene encodes CDR1 MNHNY and CDR2 SVGAGI (reference sequence). Trimming took 4 bases from V and 3 from J, leaving 6 bases between them. The CDR3 is made up of 12 amino acids. Here the CDR3 reads CASSWRDTEAFF. The CDR3 DNA follows: TGTGCCAGCAGTTGGCGGGACACTGAAGCTTTCTTT.

The count of this clone is one. The V call is TRBV4-2, the J call TRBJ2-7; TRBD2 might be the D (6 bases). CDR1 is LGHNA, CDR2 YNFKEQ, per germline. The germline V and J ends were trimmed by 1 base and 1 base, with 11 bases remaining between them. This CDR3 spans 15 amino acids. CDR3 DNA: TGTGCCAGCAGCCAAGTGGGTAGCGGTTCCTACGAGCAGTACTTC. This sequence encodes CASSQVGSGSYEQYF.

The CDR3 sequence is CASSLAELAVYEQYF. CDR3 sequence (DNA): TGTGCCAGCAGCTTGGCGGAACTAGCGGTTTACGAGCAGTACTTC. The rearrangement uses TRBV5-6 and TRBJ2-5, with 8 positions matching TRBD2. The J call is uncertain, as TRBJ2-7 better fits the DNA end. This CDR3 is built from 15 residues. Germline CDR1 SGHDT, CDR2 YYEEEE.

The chain has TRBV6-5 and TRBJ2-3; D gene ambiguous. From germline, CDR1 is MNHEY and CDR2 SVGAGI. The V end lost 4 bases, the J end lost 10 bases, and 9 bases lay between the germline ends. This CDR3 contains 11 residues. The CDR3: CASSSSGAQYF. CDR3 coding DNA: TGTGCCAGCAGTTCGTCCGGTGCGCAGTATTTT.

This clone was picked up one time. The rearrangement joins TRBV2 to TRBJ2-1; possible D gene TRBD2, 5 bases. CDR1 SNHLY and CDR2 FYNNEI come from the germline V gene. The length of the CDR3 is 13 residues. V lost 11 bases and J 8 bases, leaving 19 bases between the germline ends. The DNA for the CDR3 is TGTGCCGCTCAGAGGACGGACTTCGATGAGCAGTTCTTC. Encoded protein: CAAQRTDFDEQFF. Combining the CDR3 with reference TRBV2 and TRBJ2-1 gives the whole variable domain EPEVTQTPSHQVTQMGQEVILRCVPISNHLYFYWYRQILGQKVEFLVSFYNNEISEKSEIFDDQFSVERPDGSNFTLKIRSTKLEDSAMYFCAAQRTDFDEQFFGPGTRLTVL.

The V call is TRBV6-6, the J call TRBJ2-2; D is unclear. This CDR3 contains 13 residues. V lost 2 bases and J lost 6, with 7 bases in between. Germline V gives CDR1 MNHNY, CDR2 SVGAGI (reference sequence). The CDR3 bases are TGTGCCAGCAGTTACGTTTCGGCCGGGGAGCTGTTTTTT. Translating it yields CASSYVSAGELFF.

On this clone: Likely a read error: the CDR3 ends without its conserved phenylalanine or tryptophan. The chain links TRBV30 to TRBJ1-6, with 9 bases aligning to TRBD1. This CDR3 comprises 15 residues. Germline-derived CDR1 and CDR2 are GTSNPN and SVGIG (reference sequence). V was clipped by 2 bases and J by 10 bases; unmatched bases: 9. This chain's CDR3 is CAWSSFRDRASPLHL. DNA for the CDR3: TGTGCCTGGAGTAGCTTCCGGGACAGGGCCTCACCCCTCCACTTG.

The chain is built from TRBV19 and TRBJ1-5; 7 bases map to TRBD1. V lost 3 bases and J lost 1; bases outside the gene matches: 3. Per the germline V gene, CDR1 is LNHDA and CDR2 is SQIVND (reference sequence). The length of the CDR3 is 15 residues. CDR3 nucleotides: TGTGCCAGTAGTATTTACAGGGGCAGCAATCAGCCCCAGCATTTT. As protein: CASSIYRGSNQPQHF. Filled out from reference TRBV19 and TRBJ1-5, the complete variable domain reads DGGITQSPKYLFRKEGQNVTLSCEQNLNHDAMYWYRQDPGQGLRLIYYSQIVNDFQKGDIAEGYSVSREKKESFPLTVTSAQKNPTAFYLCASSIYRGSNQPQHFGDGTRLSIL.

The rearrangement joins TRBV19 to TRBJ2-2; 11 bases align to TRBD1. This CDR3 is built from 16 residues. Unmatched junction bases numbered 8, after V lost 6 bases and J lost 5 bases. Germline CDR1 is LNHDA and CDR2 is SQIVND (reference sequence). As DNA, the CDR3 is TGTGCCAGTAGGGACAGGGGGCGCTCGGAAACCGGGGAGCTGTTTTTT. Protein product: CASRDRGRSETGELFF.

The CDR3 spells CASSSVAGRGNEQFF. In DNA form, the CDR3 reads TGTGCCAGCAGTTCTGTGGCGGGGAGGGGGAATGAGCAGTTCTTC. V usage is TRBV28 and J usage is TRBJ2-1, with D perhaps matching TRBD2 (7 bases). Germline V gene lookup returns CDR1 MDHEN and CDR2 SYDVKM. CDR3 length: 15 residues. Trimming cost V 4 bases and J 7 bases, with 17 bases left between them. The variable domain in full, with the rest retrieved from reference TRBV28 and TRBJ2-1, is DVKVTQSSRYLVKRTGEKVFLECVQDMDHENMFWYRQDPGLGLRLIYFSYDVKMKEKGDIPEGYSVSREKKERFSLILESASTNQTSMYLCASSSVAGRGNEQFFGPGTRLTVL.

This clone was detected a few times. Possible read error: a much larger clone is one base away. Other DNA sequences in the same sample also yield this CDR3. This chain uses TRBV7-9 with TRBJ1-5; the D gene is possibly TRBD1 (5 bases). The CDR3 extends over 12 amino acids. Germline V CDR1 and CDR2: SEHNR, FQNEAQ (reference sequence). The chain's CDR3 is CASSQGNQPQHF. CDR3 coding DNA: TGTGCCAGCAGTCAGGGCAACCAGCCCCAGCATTTT.

This clone came up a few times. The chain has TRBV7-2 and TRBJ2-4; D might be TRBD1 (6 bases). This CDR3 has 16 amino acids. Trimming shortened V by 4 bases and J by 0 bases, and 13 bases separated the two germline ends. Per germline, CDR1 SGHTA and CDR2 FQGNSA. For the CDR3, the DNA is TGTGCCAGCAGCTCACAGGGATTTTTAGCCAAAAACATTCAGTACTTC. Its protein product is CASSSQGFLAKNIQYF.

This sequence joins TRBV28 and TRBJ1-5, with D perhaps matching TRBD1 (5 bases). V was cut by 11 bases and J by 4 bases, with 12 bases left in between. Germline V gene lookup returns CDR1 MDHEN and CDR2 SYDVKM. The CDR3 runs 12 residues. The CDR3 loop is CAAGHLNQPQHF. The CDR3 DNA is TGTGCCGCCGGACACCTAAATCAGCCCCAGCATTTT.